These T cell receptor beta chains were read from a single sample in a study of blood T cells in healthy people across ages. TCRdb redid the calling of the 5' RACE reads with MiXCR, one entry per CDR3 protein. The sample shows about a million distinct CDR3 sequences, roughly 43% of them seen only once. What was sequenced was blood. The source of these receptors is a man aged 25-40 years in good health. CDR3s include the opening cysteine and the closing phenylalanine or tryptophan.

v_gene	j_gene	CDR3aa
TRBV7-9	TRBJ2-1	CAAGEQFF
TRBV29-1	.	CSAGGLEQYF
TRBV7-8	TRBJ2-7	CASSGGRNYEQYF
TRBV10-3	TRBJ2-3	CAIRAAGRTDTQYF
TRBV5-1	TRBJ2-6	CASSLSRGSGANVLTF
TRBV4-2	TRBJ2-7	CASSQEDSAHEQYF
TRBV28	TRBJ2-7	CTSSLAGLLSSYEQYF
TRBV28	TRBJ2-2	CASSLWDSNTGELFF
TRBV28	TRBJ2-4	CASSIVGTTLAKNIQYF
TRBV12-3/TRBV12-4	TRBJ2-7	CASSSSGISYEQYF
TRBV3-1	.	CASSQYFGGGALEQYF
TRBV2	TRBJ1-2	CASSDNNTPHYGYTF
TRBV29-1	TRBJ2-3	CTGGEPLADTQYF
TRBV7-3	TRBJ2-3	CASSLGRGGRDTQYF
TRBV7-2	TRBJ1-2	CASSPARGTGTGGYTF
TRBV27	TRBJ1-4	CASSLSRTGTGTTNEKLFF
TRBV7-2	TRBJ2-1	CASSFFGDDNEQFF
TRBV4-2	TRBJ2-2	CASSQDLSPGELFF
TRBV4-3	TRBJ2-5	CASSRSPPGTSGGAGETQYF
TRBV2	TRBJ2-4	CASSEALGHLAKNIQYF
TRBV20-1	TRBJ2-5	CSARDATLYQETQYF
TRBV12-3/TRBV12-4	TRBJ1-1	CASTRRGPEAFF
TRBV20-1	TRBJ2-7	CSAPDRALYEQYF
TRBV3-1	TRBJ2-1	CASSPQAGVYNEQFF
TRBV25-1	TRBJ2-3	CASSDWTRVPDTQYF
TRBV6-2/TRBV6-3	TRBJ2-7	CASSYGATTYEQYF
TRBV20-1	TRBJ2-5	CSAPRRASGPQETQYF
TRBV7-2	.	CASSLTLGAEGYNEQYF
TRBV20-1	TRBJ2-5	CSAREDRPQETQYF
TRBV20-1	TRBJ2-4	CSARELAKNIQYF
TRBV3-1	TRBJ2-1	CASSQDLPGTSGGYNEQFF
TRBV16	TRBJ2-1	CASSQAGGGALNEQFF
TRBV4-1	TRBJ2-2	CASSQEYSVTGELFF
TRBV4-1	TRBJ2-7	CASSQGGVDFYEQYF
TRBV7-3	TRBJ1-2	CASSPSSTGVYTF
TRBV4-2	TRBJ2-3	CASSPYQHRDGTDTQYF
TRBV4-3	TRBJ2-1	CASSHTDRDNNEQFF
TRBV7-2	TRBJ2-2	CAGRTGDTGELFF
TRBV4-1	TRBJ1-1	CASSQGLLRRQGSTEAFF
TRBV6-2/TRBV6-3	TRBJ1-2	CASRSGTDYGYTF
TRBV27	TRBJ1-4	CASSLFGRTENEKLFF
TRBV20-1	TRBJ2-1	CSARASLAPEEQFF
TRBV4-1	TRBJ2-5	CASSPQGRLGETQYF
TRBV4-1	.	CASSQDLAPTGSHEQYF
TRBV4-1	TRBJ1-2	CASSRDGTVPYGYTF
TRBV4-2	TRBJ1-2	CASSPDRGTDGYTF
TRBV5-1	TRBJ2-3	CASSLSGGTDTQYF
TRBV6-6	TRBJ1-1	CASSYSGQLNTEAFF
TRBV28	TRBJ2-4	CASRLSGPTLAKNIQYF
TRBV25-1	TRBJ2-3	CASSDGAGGPDTQYF
TRBV11-3	TRBJ1-1	CASSPKARNTEAFF
TRBV20-1	TRBJ1-4	CSAQNPGGGEKLFF
TRBV20-1	TRBJ2-3	CSGQGIDTQYF
TRBV7-8	TRBJ2-5	CASGPHQGLETQYF
TRBV29-1	TRBJ2-3	CSPRAGDTQYF
TRBV27	TRBJ1-4	CASSPDPSTNEKLFF
TRBV12-3/TRBV12-4	TRBJ2-3	CASRVNPDTQYF
TRBV6-1	TRBJ1-5	CASGGGRDQPQHF
TRBV20-1	TRBJ2-7	CSARDWGRSYEQYF